This T cell receptor beta chain emerged from a study of blood T cells in healthy people across ages. Study outcomes and limitations: Expanded clonotype shifts may have been confounded, as the donors had an unknown CMV status.

Turning to this clonotype: What it binds is not known.

The authors ran a second PCR of about 7 to 12 cycles using a sample-barcoded 5' primer and a J-beta primer mix. TCRdb re-analysed the 5' RACE reads in MiXCR, keeping a single row per CDR3 protein. Of 750,000 to 950,000 distinct CDR3 sequences in the sample, just under 30% were seen once. This CDR3 has 14 amino acids. V lost 1 base, J lost 5 bases, and 9 bases lay in between. Germline values: CDR1 SEHNR, CDR2 FQNEAQ (reference sequence). The same data also went into a second study, on T cells of mothers and their children. This second study says: Thymic selection shapes TCR recombination output in related pairs, and it does so similarly in unrelated pairs.

The receptor was isolated from a woman aged 40 to 50 in good health. This rearrangement joins TRBV7-9 to TRBJ2-1, with D possibly matching TRBD1 (5 bases). The sequenced material came from blood. The CDR3 region is CASSLVQDDNEQFF. DNA of the CDR3: TGTGCCAGCAGCTTAGTACAGGACGACAATGAGCAGTTCTTC.